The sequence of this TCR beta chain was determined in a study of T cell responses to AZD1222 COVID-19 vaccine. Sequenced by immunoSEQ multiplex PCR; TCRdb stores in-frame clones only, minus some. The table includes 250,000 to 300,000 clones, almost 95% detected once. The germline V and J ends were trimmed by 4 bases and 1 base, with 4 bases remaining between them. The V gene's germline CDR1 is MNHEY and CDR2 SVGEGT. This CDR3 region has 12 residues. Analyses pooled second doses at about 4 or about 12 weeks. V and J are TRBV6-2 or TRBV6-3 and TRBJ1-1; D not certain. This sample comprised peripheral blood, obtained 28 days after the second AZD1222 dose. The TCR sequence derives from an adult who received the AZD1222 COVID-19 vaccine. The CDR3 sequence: CASSSANTEAFF. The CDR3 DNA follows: TGTGCCAGCAGTTCGGCGAACACTGAAGCTTTCTTT.